This passage covers 30 T cell receptor beta chains from one sample sequenced in a study of identical twins. TCRdb passed the 5' RACE reads through MiXCR, listing each CDR3 protein once. The data contain fewer than 350,000 distinct CDR3 sequences, less than 9% of them singletons. This sample was also put to use in a study of yellow fever vaccine responses in identical twins.

The sequencing sample was made of memory (CD45RO+) T cells sorted from blood. The receptors come from a woman aged 18-29 years in good health.

The chain is built from TRBV2 and TRBJ2-7; 8 nucleotides align to TRBD2. The CDR3 covers 12 residues. Germline V gene lookup returns CDR1 SNHLY and CDR2 FYNNEI. V was clipped by 10 bases and J by 2 bases; unmatched bases: 4. The CDR3 here is CATGGGPYEQYF. DNA for the CDR3: TGTGCCACCGGGGGGGGCCCCTACGAGCAGTACTTC.

This clonotype was seen repeatedly, ten times or more. The genes are TRBV3-1 and TRBJ2-4; TRBD2 matches at 8 bases. CDR3 size: 17 residues. Germline V CDR1 and CDR2: LGHDT, YNNKEL (reference sequence). Unmatched junction bases numbered 8, after V lost 1 base and J lost 3 bases. CDR3 sequence: CASSQAGTGTSKNIQYF. The CDR3 DNA reads as TGTGCCAGCAGCCAAGCTGGGACCGGGACTAGCAAAAACATTCAGTACTTC.

In this sample, this clonotype turned up a few times. The genes are TRBV5-1 and TRBJ2-1; D might be TRBD2 (5 bases). V was cut by 2 bases and J by 4 bases, with 10 bases left in between. This CDR3 comprises 14 residues. In germline, CDR1 is SGHRS, CDR2 YFSETQ. The CDR3 DNA sequence: TGCGCCAGCAGCTTTTCCGGGGTTTACAATGAGCAGTTCTTC. This gives the protein CASSFSGVYNEQFF.

CDR3: CASSPQDRSEQFF. DNA for the CDR3: TGTGCCAGCAGTCCCCAAGATCGCTCTGAGCAGTTCTTC. The rearrangement uses TRBV6-1 and TRBJ2-1; D gene uncertain. The germline V gene has CDR1 MNHNS and CDR2 SASEGT. Trimming left V 5 bases short and J 9 bases short, with 14 bases between. The length of the CDR3 is 13 residues.

The sample holds a few counts of this clonotype. The V call is TRBV15, the J call TRBJ2-1; possible D gene TRBD1, 6 bases. CDR3 length: 14 residues. The germline gives CDR1 LNHNV, CDR2 YYDKDF (reference sequence). Trimming shortened V by 7 bases and J by 5 bases, and 15 bases separated the two germline ends. The CDR3 region has the DNA TGTGCCACCAAACTCCGGGACACCGACAATGAGCAGTTCTTC. This translates into CATKLRDTDNEQFF.

In this sample, this clonotype turned up a few times. The junction differs from germline at one of its ends, possibly a read error. V and J are TRBV4-2 and TRBJ2-7, with D perhaps TRBD1 (5 bases). The length of the CDR3 is 16 residues. In germline, CDR1 is LGHNA, CDR2 YNFKEQ. The CDR3 bases are TGTGCCAGCAGCCCGGACATAAACCAGCCCTTATACGGGCAGTACTTC. Protein sequence: CASSPDINQPLYGQYF.

V is TRBV6-1 and J is TRBJ2-7; D is ambiguous. The germline CDR1 and CDR2 sequences are MNHNS and SASEGT. The CDR3 is made up of 14 amino acids. Trimming removed 5 bases at V and 2 bases at J, with 13 bases between. The chain's CDR3 is CASSPTAVTYEQYV. The CDR3 bases are TGTGCCAGCAGTCCGACGGCGGTAACCTACGAGCAGTACGTC.

This clonotype was seen at least ten times. The chain combines TRBV28 with TRBJ2-7; maybe TRBD1 (5 bases). Trimming shortened V by 6 bases and J by 2 bases, and 17 bases separated the two germline ends. The CDR3 is made up of 15 amino acids. The germline CDR1 and CDR2 sequences are MDHEN and SYDVKM. CDR3 amino acids: CASRPSGQGPYEQYV. The CDR3 DNA is TGTGCCAGCAGACCTTCAGGGCAGGGCCCCTACGAGCAGTACGTC.

This clonotype was seen a few times. V is TRBV5-1 and J is TRBJ2-2, with 9 bases fitting TRBD2. Unmatched junction bases numbered 3, after V lost 3 bases and J lost 0 bases. Germline V gene data show CDR1 as SGHRS and CDR2 as YFSETQ. This CDR3 comprises 16 residues. CDR3 region: CASSWAGGSNTGELFF. DNA of the CDR3: TGCGCCAGCAGCTGGGCGGGAGGGTCGAACACCGGGGAGCTGTTTTTT.

This clonotype was found many times. J is TRBJ2-5 and V is TRBV5-8; D may be TRBD2 (6 bases). The CDR3 runs 16 residues. V lost 1 base, J lost 5 bases, and 18 bases lay in between. The germline gives CDR1 SGHTS, CDR2 YDEGEE. CDR3 nucleotide sequence: TGTGCCAGCAGCTTGCTGACCGGGACTGCGTTGGAGACCCAGTACTTC. It yields the protein CASSLLTGTALETQYF. The full variable domain, completed using reference TRBV5-8 and TRBJ2-5, is EAGVTQSPTHLIKTRGQQATLRCSPISGHTSVYWYQQALGLGLQFLLWYDEGEERNRGNFPPRFSGRQFPNYSSELNVNALELEDSALYLCASSLLTGTALETQYFGPGTRLLVL.

The chain joins TRBV27 to TRBJ2-7, with D possibly matching TRBD1 (5 bases). Germline V gene sequence: CDR1 MNHEY, CDR2 SMNVEV (reference sequence). Trimming left V 4 bases short and J 1 base short, with 11 bases between. The length of the CDR3 is 14 residues. CDR3 DNA sequence: TGTGCCAGCAGTTACCAGGGTTTATCCTACGAGCAGTACTTC. This codes for CASSYQGLSYEQYF.

This clonotype was found many times. Sequence at one end of the junction differs from germline and may be a read error. The chain combines TRBV4-1 with TRBJ2-5; D is uncertain. The CDR3 has 13 residues. CDR1 is MGHRA, CDR2 YSYEKL, per germline. The CDR3 protein is CASSQDGGRKLDF. For the CDR3, the DNA is TGCGCCAGCAGCCAAGATGGTGGGCGGAAGTTAGACTTC.

There are many counts of this clonotype. The chain joins TRBV9 to TRBJ2-2; a weak D match, TRBD2 (6 bases). There are 16 residues in the CDR3. Trimming stripped 3 bases from V and 0 bases from J, with 12 bases between. The V gene's germline CDR1 is SGDLS and CDR2 YYNGEE. CDR3 in DNA: TGTGCCAGCAGCGCCCGCTCTAGCGCGAACACCGGGGAGCTGTTTTTT. The encoded protein is CASSARSSANTGELFF.

This chain joins TRBV6-1 and TRBJ2-7, with D perhaps being TRBD1 or TRBD2 (5 bases each). CDR1 is MNHNS and CDR2 is SASEGT in the germline V gene. Trimming took 2 bases from V and 6 from J, leaving 17 bases between them. The CDR3 sequence is 15 residues long. The CDR3 protein is CASSELSQGVSEQYF. The CDR3 coding sequence is TGTGCCAGCAGTGAATTGAGTCAGGGAGTCTCCGAGCAGTACTTC.

This clonotype was observed at least ten times. This chain links TRBV12-3 or TRBV12-4 with TRBJ2-2, with a weak D call TRBD1 (5 bases). The ends were cut back, 5 bases at V and 4 bases at J, with 14 bases in the middle. This CDR3 has 15 residues. In nucleotides, the CDR3 is TGTGCCAGCAGTCGAGGACCAGGGCCCACCGGGGAGCTGTTTTTT. As protein: CASSRGPGPTGELFF.

This clonotype was detected ten times or more. The CDR3: CASSSSGTNEKLFF. The CDR3 bases are TGCGCCAGCAGCTCCTCGGGGACTAATGAAAAACTGTTTTTT. V gene TRBV5-1 combines with J gene TRBJ1-4; no clear D. The CDR3 is 14 residues long. CDR1 and CDR2 from the germline V gene are SGHRS and YFSETQ. Trimming left V 3 bases short and J 2 bases short, with 8 bases between.

The rearrangement uses TRBV20-1 and TRBJ1-1; 8 bases are a match to TRBD1. The CDR3 has 15 residues. The germline V gene has CDR1 DFQATT and CDR2 SNEGSKA (reference sequence). Unmatched junction bases numbered 10, after V lost 3 bases and J lost 4 bases. Here the CDR3 DNA reads TGCAGTGCTAGGGACAGGGTGTTCGTTGGCACTGAAGCTTTCTTT. It encodes CSARDRVFVGTEAFF.

This clonotype was recorded many times. The J gene is TRBJ2-5, the V gene TRBV29-1, with 12 positions matching TRBD2. CDR1 and CDR2 from the germline V gene are SQVTM and ANQGSEA. The CDR3 consists of 14 residues. Losses at the gene ends were 6 bases for V and 5 bases for J; bases not matched to a gene: 7. The CDR3 reads CSVDLAGGPETQYF. The CDR3 DNA reads as TGCAGCGTCGACCTAGCGGGGGGGCCTGAGACCCAGTACTTC.

CDR3 sequence: CATSSGTSQAYEQYF. Here the CDR3 DNA reads TGTGCCACCAGCAGTGGGACTAGCCAAGCCTACGAGCAGTACTTC. V usage is TRBV15 and J usage is TRBJ2-7; 9 bases map to TRBD2. The junction had 5 bases not matched to a gene; V was cut back by 3 bases and J by 2 bases. Germline V gene sequence: CDR1 LNHNV, CDR2 YYDKDF (reference sequence). This CDR3 is 15 amino acids long.

This clonotype occurred a few times. The genes are TRBV7-9 and TRBJ2-1; possibly TRBD2 for D (6 bases). The CDR3 sequence is 13 residues long. V was shortened by 5 bases and J by 12 bases, with 17 bases between the two germline ends. Germline-derived CDR1 and CDR2 are SEHNR and FQNEAQ (reference sequence). The CDR3 DNA is TGTGCCAGCAGCGTACCGGGGGAGGTAGGGCAGTTCTTC. As protein: CASSVPGEVGQFF.

The chain employs TRBV6-1 and TRBJ2-4, with D hard to call. CDR3 length: 15 amino acids. Germline lookup yields CDR1 MNHNS and CDR2 SASEGT. V lost 4 bases and J 0 bases, leaving 10 bases between the germline ends. The CDR3 spells CASSAGVVAKNIQYF. The CDR3 coding sequence is TGTGCCAGCAGTGCCGGCGTGGTAGCCAAAAACATTCAGTACTTC.

This clonotype was counted ten times or more. This sequence joins TRBV5-1 and TRBJ1-2; 7 bases are shared with TRBD1. The CDR3 spans 14 residues. The germline V gene encodes CDR1 SGHRS and CDR2 YFSETQ. The ends lost 4 bases at V and 4 bases at J; junction bases unmatched: 7. This CDR3 reads CASSLTGTAYGYTF. Here the CDR3 DNA reads TGCGCCAGCAGCCTCACCGGGACAGCCTATGGCTACACCTTC.

The chain joins TRBV14 to TRBJ2-7; the match to TRBD1 covers 7 bases. Trimming removed 5 bases from V and 4 bases from J; junction bases left unmatched: 11. The CDR3 contains 15 residues. CDR1 SGHDN and CDR2 FVKESK come from the germline V gene. The CDR3: CASSSNPGQQYEQYF. CDR3 nucleotides: TGTGCCAGCAGCTCTAATCCGGGACAGCAATACGAGCAGTACTTC.

The chain has TRBV18 and TRBJ1-2; D ambiguous. This CDR3 has 14 amino acids. CDR1 KGHSH and CDR2 LQKENI come from the germline V gene. The V gene lost 3 bases and the J gene lost 6 bases, with 14 bases spanning the gap. This CDR3 reads CASSPAGPFNGYTF. The CDR3 region has the DNA TGTGCCAGCTCACCGGCGGGTCCTTTTAATGGCTACACCTTC.

V is TRBV6-1 and J is TRBJ2-1; D uncertain. Germline lookup yields CDR1 MNHNS and CDR2 SASEGT. The CDR3 has 14 amino acids. V lost 6 bases and J lost 10, with 19 bases in between. This CDR3 reads CASRDLKSTSEQFF. The CDR3 bases are TGTGCCAGCAGAGACCTAAAATCCACAAGCGAGCAGTTCTTC.

This clonotype has at least ten counts. The chain couples TRBV5-6 to TRBJ2-3; D possibly corresponds to TRBD1 (5 bases). The CDR3 covers 15 residues. V lost 3 bases to trimming and J lost 1 base, with 12 bases between them. CDR1 and CDR2 (germline): SGHDT, YYEEEE. Here the CDR3 DNA reads TGTGCCAGCAGCTCCCAGGGTGCTGGCACAGATACGCAGTATTTT. Its translation is CASSSQGAGTDTQYF.

In its sample, this clonotype was seen many times. This chain connects TRBV7-9 to TRBJ2-3; 10 positions agree with TRBD2. Germline-derived CDR1 and CDR2 are SEHNR and FQNEAQ (reference sequence). CDR3 size: 16 residues. The V segment lost 5 bases and the J segment 1 base; nucleotides outside the gene matches: 6. The chain's CDR3 is CASSLGLAARTDTQYF. As DNA, the CDR3 is TGTGCCAGCAGCCTCGGACTAGCGGCCCGCACAGATACGCAGTATTTT. Supplemented by reference TRBV7-9 and TRBJ2-3, the full variable domain reads DTGVSQNPRHKITKRGQNVTFRCDPISEHNRLYWYRQTLGQGPEFLTYFQNEAQLEKSRLLSDRFSAERPKGSFSTLEIQRTEQGDSAMYLCASSLGLAARTDTQYFGPGTRLTVL.

This clonotype was detected ten times or more. One junction end does not reproduce the germline sequence, and a read error may be involved. The chain links TRBV20-1 to TRBJ1-5, with no clear D. Germline V gives CDR1 DFQATT, CDR2 SNEGSKA (reference sequence). The CDR3 consists of 13 residues. As DNA, the CDR3 is TGCAGTGCAAGAGGCGGGGTGGATCAGCCCCAGCATTTT. This sequence encodes CSARGGVDQPQHF.

V and J are TRBV6-1 and TRBJ1-6; D call uncertain. Germline assignment: CDR1 MNHNS and CDR2 SASEGT. V was trimmed by 3 bases and J by 7 bases, leaving 7 bases between them. This CDR3 comprises 13 residues. DNA of the CDR3: TGTGCCAGCAGTGACACTGTAAATTCACCCCTCCACTTT. Translating it yields CASSDTVNSPLHF.

The table lists this clonotype with a few counts. This chain connects TRBV28 to TRBJ2-3, with TRBD2 matching 7 bases. This CDR3 spans 15 amino acids. V lost 6 bases to trimming and J lost 0 bases; unmatched junction nucleotides: 6. CDR1 is MDHEN, CDR2 SYDVKM, per germline. CDR3 bases: TGTGCCAGCAGCGGACTAGAGCGGAGCACAGATACGCAGTATTTT. This gives the protein CASSGLERSTDTQYF. Combining the CDR3 with reference TRBV28 and TRBJ2-3 gives the whole variable domain DVKVTQSSRYLVKRTGEKVFLECVQDMDHENMFWYRQDPGLGLRLIYFSYDVKMKEKGDIPEGYSVSREKKERFSLILESASTNQTSMYLCASSGLERSTDTQYFGPGTRLTVL.